The 32 T cell receptor beta chains in this list originate from one sample, sequenced in a study of cytomegalovirus exposure and HLA in healthy donors. PCR primers comprised 60 Vbeta and 13 Jbeta primers. Sequencing used immunoSEQ multiplex PCR; TCRdb keeps in-frame clones, though not all of them. Altogether some 180,000 clones are present, approximately 84% being singletons, with the ten largest covering roughly 0.2%. What was sequenced was PBMCs. These receptor sequences come from a girl less than two years old in good health and CMV-seronegative.

This rearrangement joins TRBV5-1 to TRBJ2-2; TRBD2 matches 8 bases. The CDR3 is made up of 14 amino acids. J was trimmed by 4 bases and V by 7 bases; bases with no gene match: 6. CDR1 SGHRS and CDR2 YFSETQ come from the germline V gene. The CDR3 loop is CASSGGRFTGELFF. In DNA, the CDR3 is TGCGCCAGCTCGGGGGGGCGATTCACCGGGGAGCTGTTTTTT.

This clone has more than one count but fewer than ten. The chain combines TRBV27 with TRBJ1-5, with 12 bases that match TRBD1. J lost 9 bases, V lost 10 bases, and 7 bases had no gene match. The CDR3 is 13 residues long. Per germline, CDR1 MNHEY and CDR2 SMNVEV (reference sequence). The CDR3, as DNA: TGTGCCACCGCCGGGACAGGGGGCGGGCCCCAGCATTTT. This sequence encodes CATAGTGGGPQHF.

The chain combines TRBV6-4 with TRBJ2-7, with D tentatively TRBD1 (6 bases). Germline lookup yields CDR1 MRHNA and CDR2 SNTAGT. The CDR3 has 14 residues. Trimming took 5 bases from V and 2 from J, leaving 13 bases between them. The CDR3 nucleotides are TGTGCCAGCAGTCCTACAGGGAACCCCTACGAGCAGTACTTC. Protein sequence: CASSPTGNPYEQYF.

The chain's CDR3 is CASSLASVYGYTF. CDR3 nucleotide sequence: TGCGCCAGCAGCTTGGCGTCAGTCTATGGCTACACCTTC. The chain has TRBV5-1 and TRBJ1-2, with D uncertain. Germline CDR1 is SGHRS and CDR2 is YFSETQ. The CDR3 length is 13 residues. Trimming removed 0 bases from V and 4 bases from J, with 7 bases in between.

CDR3 sequence reads: CSVTTDSHGNQPQHF. CDR3 DNA sequence: TGCAGCGTGACGACAGACTCACACGGCAATCAGCCCCAGCATTTT. This chain uses TRBV29-1 with TRBJ1-5; perhaps TRBD1 as D (5 bases). The CDR3 is 15 amino acids. Germline CDR1 and CDR2: SQVTM and ANQGSEA. Trimming took off 6 bases at V and 2 bases at J, with 17 bases between the two ends.

This clone has just one count. V and J are TRBV5-1 and TRBJ2-7, with D unresolved. The CDR3 spans 12 residues. V shed 0 bases and J shed 6 bases, with 7 bases lying between them. Looked up from germline, CDR1 is SGHRS and CDR2 is YFSETQ. The CDR3 loop reads CASSLGSSEQYF. The DNA of the CDR3 is TGCGCCAGCAGCTTGGGTAGTTCCGAGCAGTACTTC.

The chain recombines TRBV7-9 with TRBJ2-2, with D possibly being TRBD1 (6 bases). Trimming pared 5 bases from V and 7 bases from J, leaving 14 bases between. CDR3 length equals 14 residues. Germline-derived CDR1 and CDR2 are SEHNR and FQNEAQ (reference sequence). CDR3 amino acids: CASSGPGANGELFF. CDR3 coding DNA: TGTGCCAGCAGCGGGCCAGGGGCCAACGGGGAGCTGTTTTTT.

This sequence joins TRBV13 and TRBJ2-6, with D maybe TRBD2 (5 bases). CDR1 is PRHDT, CDR2 FYEKMQ, per germline (reference sequence). The CDR3 sequence is 18 residues long. V was clipped by 1 base and J by 2 bases, with 15 bases between them. CDR3 in DNA: TGTGCCAGCAGCTTAGTTGGAGGACTGACGACTGGGGCCAACGTCCTGACTTTC. Amino acids: CASSLVGGLTTGANVLTF.

CDR3 sequence (DNA): TGTGCCAGCAGTGTGATGACAACCGGGGAGCTGTTTTTT. Translated: CASSVMTTGELFF. This chain links TRBV2 with TRBJ2-2; D is unresolved. V was shortened by 4 bases and J by 5 bases, with 8 bases between the two germline ends. The CDR3 contains 13 residues. Per the germline V gene, CDR1 is SNHLY and CDR2 is FYNNEI.

The chain carries TRBV4-2 and TRBJ1-1, with 8 positions matching TRBD1. This CDR3 comprises 17 residues. Per germline, CDR1 LGHNA and CDR2 YNFKEQ. With V trimmed by 4 bases and J by 4 bases, 14 bases remained unmatched. The CDR3 nucleotides are TGTGCCAGCAGCCGCCGAATCTCACAGGGGGATGGCACTGAAGCTTTCTTT. Its translation: CASSRRISQGDGTEAFF.

This clone has only a few counts. CDR3: CASSQGPSPGAGELFF. Here the CDR3 DNA reads TGCGCCAGCAGCCAAGGGCCCAGCCCCGGGGCCGGGGAGCTGTTTTTT. The chain links TRBV4-1 to TRBJ2-2; D perhaps matches TRBD2 (5 bases). The CDR3 length is 16 residues. Germline loops: CDR1 MGHRA, CDR2 YSYEKL. Deletions cut 1 base from V and 6 bases from J, with 15 bases between.

The chain is built from TRBV5-3 and TRBJ2-3, with a possible D match to TRBD2 (5 bases). TRBV5-3 falls under the ORF class, with uncertain function. CDR3 length equals 13 residues. Trimming removed 1 base from V and 5 bases from J, with 8 bases in between. CDR3 in DNA: TGTGCCAGAAGCTTGTCCGGGGAAGATACGCAGTATTTT. It encodes CARSLSGEDTQYF.

The chain carries TRBV19 and TRBJ1-1; TRBD1 aligns across 8 bases. Germline V gene data show CDR1 as LNHDA and CDR2 as SQIVND (reference sequence). The CDR3 loop spans 13 amino acids. Trimming took 3 bases from V and 5 from J; bases not matched to a gene: 2. The CDR3 sequence is CASSIRTGTEAFF. The CDR3 DNA follows: TGTGCCAGTAGTATTCGGACAGGGACTGAAGCTTTCTTT.

The chain links TRBV9 to TRBJ1-1, with D possibly TRBD1 on 5 matching bases. The CDR3 totals 14 residues. V was pared by 3 bases and J by 3 bases, with 12 bases between. The germline CDR1 and CDR2 sequences are SGDLS and YYNGEE. The CDR3 protein is CASSALDSDTEAFF. As DNA, the CDR3 is TGTGCCAGCAGCGCGTTAGACAGCGACACTGAAGCTTTCTTT.

The chain uses TRBV2 and TRBJ2-2; 9 nucleotides agree with TRBD2. Germline V gene lookup returns CDR1 SNHLY and CDR2 FYNNEI. The trim removed 6 bases at V and 3 bases at J, leaving 11 bases unmatched. CDR3 length: 17 residues. CDR3 DNA: TGTGCCAGCAGGACTACCGTAGCGGGGGAAGACACCGGGGAGCTGTTTTTT. Encoded protein: CASRTTVAGEDTGELFF. The whole variable domain, remainder taken from reference TRBV2 and TRBJ2-2, is EPEVTQTPSHQVTQMGQEVILRCVPISNHLYFYWYRQILGQKVEFLVSFYNNEISEKSEIFDDQFSVERPDGSNFTLKIRSTKLEDSAMYFCASRTTVAGEDTGELFFGEGSRLTVL.

This rearrangement joins TRBV29-1 to TRBJ2-7, with 8 bases fitting TRBD2. V dropped 3 bases and J dropped 4; count of bases not matched to a gene: 11. Germline V lookup: CDR1 SQVTM, CDR2 ANQGSEA. The CDR3 totals 15 residues. As DNA, the CDR3 is TGCAGCGTTGAGGGTAGCGGGACTTTTAGGTACGAGCAGTACTTC. Its translation is CSVEGSGTFRYEQYF.

On this clone: The sample contains more than one DNA sequence encoding this CDR3. The chain combines TRBV7-9 with TRBJ1-5; TRBD1 is a possible D gene (5 bases). From germline, CDR1 is SEHNR and CDR2 FQNEAQ (reference sequence). The V gene lost 1 base and the J gene lost 2 bases, with 6 bases spanning the gap. The length of the CDR3 is 14 residues. The CDR3: CASSLGGGNQPQHF. CDR3 coding DNA: TGTGCCAGCAGCTTAGGGGGGGGCAATCAGCCCCAGCATTTT. Together with reference TRBV7-9 and TRBJ1-5, the CDR3 gives the full variable domain: DTGVSQNPRHKITKRGQNVTFRCDPISEHNRLYWYRQTLGQGPEFLTYFQNEAQLEKSRLLSDRFSAERPKGSFSTLEIQRTEQGDSAMYLCASSLGGGNQPQHFGDGTRLSIL.

Written as DNA, the CDR3 is TGTGCCAGCAGTACAGGGGGCAAAGCTAACTATGGCTACACCTTC. Protein: CASSTGGKANYGYTF. The chain is built from TRBV9 and TRBJ1-2; 9 bases line up with TRBD1. Germline lookup yields CDR1 SGDLS and CDR2 YYNGEE. The CDR3 loop spans 15 amino acids. Unmatched junction bases numbered 5, after V lost 5 bases and J lost 0 bases. The whole variable domain, remainder taken from reference TRBV9 and TRBJ1-2, is DSGVTQTPKHLITATGQRVTLRCSPRSGDLSVYWYQQSLDQGLQFLIQYYNGEERAKGNILERFSAQQFPDLHSELNLSSLELGDSALYFCASSTGGKANYGYTFGSGTRLTVV.

The chain combines TRBV4-2 with TRBJ2-2, with no clear D. The CDR3 covers 15 residues. Trimming stripped 5 bases from V and 1 base from J, with 11 bases between. Germline-derived CDR1 and CDR2 are LGHNA and YNFKEQ. CDR3 nucleotide sequence: TGTGCCAGCAGCACCCGGTTGATGAACACCGGGGAGCTGTTTTTT. This codes for CASSTRLMNTGELFF.

The rearrangement links TRBV5-6 to TRBJ2-6; D not certain. The germline V gene has CDR1 SGHDT and CDR2 YYEEEE. Trimming took off 0 bases at V and 0 bases at J, with 4 bases between the two ends. The CDR3 runs to 15 residues. In nucleotides, the CDR3 is TGTGCCAGCAGCTTGGTTAGCTCTGGGGCCAACGTCCTGACTTTC. It specifies CASSLVSSGANVLTF.

The genes are TRBV19 and TRBJ1-4; weak D call: TRBD1 (5 bases). This CDR3 contains 12 residues. CDR1 is LNHDA and CDR2 is SQIVND in the germline V gene (reference sequence). V lost 10 bases and J 4 bases, leaving 10 bases between the germline ends. CDR3 in DNA: TGTGCCACTAGACAGTTTAATGAAAAACTGTTTTTT. Protein product: CATRQFNEKLFF.

The V gene is TRBV6-5, the J gene TRBJ2-3; tentative D call: TRBD2 (6 bases). V was clipped by 2 bases and J by 0 bases, with 12 bases between them. From germline, CDR1 is MNHEY and CDR2 SVGAGI. CDR3 length equals 16 residues. In nucleotides, the CDR3 is TGTGCCAGCAGTTACGGGGGGTATTCAAGCACAGATACGCAGTATTTT. Protein: CASSYGGYSSTDTQYF.

V gene TRBV4-2 combines with J gene TRBJ2-3; 8 bases map to TRBD2. This CDR3 spans 15 amino acids. Losses at the gene ends were 6 bases for V and 0 bases for J; bases not matched to a gene: 5. CDR1 is LGHNA and CDR2 is YNFKEQ in the germline V gene. CDR3 DNA: TGTGCCAGCAGGTTAGCGGGGACAAGCACAGATACGCAGTATTTT. It codes for CASRLAGTSTDTQYF.

This clone was seen a single time. The chain carries TRBV4-1 and TRBJ1-2; TRBD1 aligns across 10 bases. Germline CDR1 and CDR2: MGHRA and YSYEKL. After removal of 3 bases from V and 4 bases from J, the junction contained 20 bases not matched to a gene. The CDR3 totals 20 residues. CDR3 DNA: TGCGCCAGCAGCCATCCCCCCGAACCGGGACAGGGGTCCCATGGCTATGGCTACACCTTC. Its translation: CASSHPPEPGQGSHGYGYTF.

Turning to this clone: Other DNA sequences in the sample encode the same CDR3. The chain carries TRBV2 and TRBJ1-1; D gene uncertain. Germline V gene data show CDR1 as SNHLY and CDR2 as FYNNEI. The CDR3 covers 12 residues. V lost 8 bases and J 0 bases, leaving 7 bases between the germline ends. The CDR3 reads CASGGMNTEAFF. As DNA, the CDR3 is TGTGCCAGCGGCGGAATGAACACTGAAGCTTTCTTT.

V is TRBV2 and J is TRBJ2-6; TRBD1 might be the D (6 bases). The V end lost 3 bases, the J end lost 0 bases, and 9 bases lay between the germline ends. The CDR3 is 16 amino acids. The germline V gene has CDR1 SNHLY and CDR2 FYNNEI. DNA for the CDR3: TGTGCCAGCAGTGAGGACAGCTACTCTGGGGCCAACGTCCTGACTTTC. Protein product: CASSEDSYSGANVLTF.

The chain joins TRBV4-1 to TRBJ1-4; D gene uncertain. Germline V CDR1 and CDR2: MGHRA, YSYEKL. The length of the CDR3 is 12 residues. V lost 0 bases to trimming and J lost 11 bases, with 7 bases between them. In nucleotides, the CDR3 is TGCGCCAGCAGCCAAGATCCGGGGAAACTGTTTTTT. It codes for CASSQDPGKLFF.

V is TRBV6-4 and J is TRBJ1-4, with unresolved D. The CDR3 runs 15 residues. Germline assignment: CDR1 MRHNA and CDR2 SNTAGT. With 2 bases removed from V and 4 bases from J, the gap between germline ends came to 11 bases. The DNA for the CDR3 is TGTGCCAGCAGTGACAAGGAACGGGGTAATGAAAAACTGTTTTTT. Amino acids: CASSDKERGNEKLFF.

V gene TRBV5-1 combines with J gene TRBJ2-5; 7 bases are shared with TRBD2. Germline values: CDR1 SGHRS, CDR2 YFSETQ. The CDR3 has 13 residues. V gave up 3 bases and J gave up 4 bases; unmatched junction bases: 3. CDR3 DNA: TGCGCCAGCAGCTCGGGGGGAGGAGAGACCCAGTACTTC. Protein: CASSSGGGETQYF.

The chain couples TRBV5-4 to TRBJ2-7; TRBD2 aligns across 11 bases. With 2 bases clipped from V and 5 bases from J, the junction kept 9 bases outside the gene matches. This CDR3 has 16 amino acids. CDR1 SGHNT and CDR2 YYREEE come from the germline V gene (reference sequence). The DNA for the CDR3 is TGTGCCAGCAGCTTTCGCTCACTAGCGGGAGCCCACGAGCAGTACTTC. It translates to CASSFRSLAGAHEQYF.

J is TRBJ2-1 and V is TRBV10-3, with D perhaps matching TRBD2 (5 bases). Germline CDR1 and CDR2: ENHRY and SYGVKD. CDR3 length: 15 amino acids. V lost 7 bases, J lost 0 bases, and 13 bases lay in between. CDR3 protein: CAINTGITSYNEQFF. The CDR3 DNA is TGTGCCATCAATACCGGGATTACCTCCTACAATGAGCAGTTCTTC.

The V and J genes are TRBV7-9 and TRBJ2-1, with 7 bases lining up with TRBD2. The CDR3 has 17 residues. V was clipped by 5 bases and J by 4 bases; unmatched bases: 14. CDR1 and CDR2 (germline): SEHNR, FQNEAQ (reference sequence). CDR3: CASSPGLAGPQYNEQFF. The DNA for the CDR3 is TGTGCCAGCAGCCCCGGGTTAGCGGGCCCCCAGTACAATGAGCAGTTCTTC.